Listed here are 8 T cell receptor beta chains from one sample, sequenced in a study of CD8 T cells in Susac syndrome. An input of about 0.5 to 1 ug of RNA was subjected to reverse transcription using random hexamers. TCRdb reprocessed the immunoSEQ multiplex PCR reads with MiXCR, giving one entry per CDR3 protein. The sample consists of hundreds of thousands of distinct CDR3 sequences, around 85% of them appearing once. The source material was CD8+ T cells from PBMCs. These receptors were obtained from a human donor with multiple sclerosis.

The chain links TRBV6-2 or TRBV6-3 to TRBJ2-2; D gene unclear. With 7 bases removed from V and 2 bases from J, the gap between germline ends came to 8 bases. Germline-derived CDR1 and CDR2 are MNHEY and SVGEGT. This CDR3 has 13 amino acids. DNA for the CDR3: TGTGCCAGCAAAAATTCCAACACCGGGGAGCTGTTTTTT. Its protein is CASKNSNTGELFF.

J is TRBJ2-1 and V is TRBV27, with 12 bases aligning to TRBD2. The V gene end was trimmed by 5 bases and the J gene end by 4 bases; junction bases not matched to a gene: 6. The CDR3 totals 16 residues. Germline loops: CDR1 MNHEY, CDR2 SMNVEV (reference sequence). DNA of the CDR3: TGTGCCAGCAGTAAAGGGACTAGCGGGTCTTACAATGAGCAGTTCTTC. It encodes CASSKGTSGSYNEQFF.

The V call is TRBV5-1, the J call TRBJ2-1; 7 nucleotides agree with TRBD2. Germline V gives CDR1 SGHRS, CDR2 YFSETQ. CDR3 size: 15 residues. Trimming took 5 bases from V and 7 from J; bases not matched to a gene: 12. CDR3 region: CASSLQWEGRNEQFF. CDR3 DNA: TGCGCCAGCAGTCTACAATGGGAGGGCCGGAATGAGCAGTTCTTC. Using reference TRBV5-1 and TRBJ2-1 for the parts outside the CDR3, the full variable domain is KAGVTQTPRYLIKTRGQQVTLSCSPISGHRSVSWYQQTPGQGLQFLFEYFSETQRNKGNFPGRFSGRQFSNSRSEMNVSTLELGDSALYLCASSLQWEGRNEQFFGPGTRLTVL.

This chain links TRBV30 with TRBJ1-2; D ambiguous. Germline CDR1 is GTSNPN and CDR2 is SVGIG (reference sequence). The CDR3 is 12 residues long. V was cut by 1 base and J by 4 bases, with 7 bases left in between. The chain's CDR3 is CAWSGDAYGYTF. The CDR3 DNA reads as TGTGCCTGGAGTGGGGATGCCTATGGCTACACCTTC.

The V gene is TRBV3-1, the J gene TRBJ2-7; TRBD1 might be the D (6 bases). The CDR3 contains 15 residues. From germline, CDR1 is LGHDT and CDR2 YNNKEL (reference sequence). Between the trimmed V and J ends, which lost 0 bases and 2 bases, there was a span of 11 bases. CDR3 DNA sequence: TGTGCCAGCAGCCAAGACCCCGACAGGACCTACGAGCAGTACTTC. Its protein is CASSQDPDRTYEQYF.

This chain connects TRBV27 to TRBJ2-6; 7 bases map to TRBD1. From germline, CDR1 is MNHEY and CDR2 SMNVEV (reference sequence). With V trimmed by 8 bases and J by 0 bases, 7 bases remained unmatched. The CDR3 covers 16 residues. DNA for the CDR3: TGTGCCAGCTTTCCGGGACAGACCTCTGGGGCCAACGTCCTGACTTTC. Protein product: CASFPGQTSGANVLTF.

This clonotype was observed a single time. V is TRBV4-1 and J is TRBJ1-1; TRBD1 might be the D (5 bases). Looked up from germline, CDR1 is MGHRA and CDR2 is YSYEKL. This CDR3 has 13 amino acids. V was trimmed by 5 bases and J by 8 bases, leaving 15 bases between them. In DNA, the CDR3 is TGCGCCAGCAGCACCCTCGGGGCGGGGGAAGCTTTCTTT. As protein: CASSTLGAGEAFF.

This chain uses TRBV27 with TRBJ1-2, with D tentatively TRBD1 (5 bases). The germline gives CDR1 MNHEY, CDR2 SMNVEV (reference sequence). V shed 6 bases and J shed 5 bases, with 10 bases lying between them. This CDR3 is built from 12 residues. CDR3 sequence reads: CASRGEGYGYTF. CDR3 nucleotide sequence: TGTGCCAGCAGAGGGGAGGGGTATGGCTACACCTTC.